Listed below are T cell receptor beta chains from one sample, sequenced in a study of response to subunit inactivated influenza vaccine. TCRdb recomputed calls from the RT-PCR reads with MiXCR, one row per CDR3 protein. The sample includes about 700,000 distinct CDR3 sequences, roughly 13% of them seen just once. Source: PBMCs from blood, taken roughly 2 weeks before vaccination. The receptor set was obtained from a man aged 45 to 65 who received an inactivated influenza vaccine. CDR3s include the opening cysteine and the closing phenylalanine or tryptophan. The D gene is left open where the match is weak. Only part of the rows carry a size: once, few, many, or a class if the clone is expanded.

j_call d_call clone_size v_call cdr3_nt cdr3_aa
TRBJ1-5 . few TRBV7-8 TGTGCCAGCAGCTCCCCAAGAGGGAGCAATCAGCCCCAGCATTTT CASSSPRGSNQPQHF
TRBJ2-3 TRBD2 . TRBV6-2/TRBV6-3 TGTGCCAGCAGTTCCAGACTAGCTTTCACAGATACGCAGTATTTT CASSSRLAFTDTQYF
TRBJ2-7 TRBD1 many TRBV29-1 TGCAGCGTTTTGGGACAGGGCTCCTACGAGCAGTACTTC CSVLGQGSYEQYF
TRBJ2-5 . few TRBV12-3/TRBV12-4 TGTGCCAGCAGCCAAACCGGGCCCGGCGAGACCCAGTACTTC CASSQTGPGETQYF
TRBJ2-1 . many TRBV4-3 TGCGCCAGCAGCCAAGATAGAGCTATGCCGAGGTTCTTC CASSQDRAMPRFF
TRBJ2-7 TRBD2 few TRBV3-1 TGTGCCAGCAGCCAAGATCTACTAGCGGGAGGCCCTTCCTACGAGCAGTACTTC CASSQDLLAGGPSYEQYF
TRBJ1-2 TRBD1 few TRBV6-5 TGTGCCAGCAGTACTGCTGCGACAGGACAGGGTCATGGCTACACCTTC CASSTAATGQGHGYTF
TRBJ2-7 . few TRBV5-6 TGTGCCAGCAGATCCAATCCGGGGCAGGGGCCCTACGAGCAGTACTTC CASRSNPGQGPYEQYF
TRBJ1-5 . many TRBV6-1 TGTGCCAGCAGTAGAGACGGGGGACAGCCCCAGCATTTT CASSRDGGQPQHF
TRBJ2-1 TRBD1 . TRBV12-3/TRBV12-4 TGTGCCAGCAGTTTTTTGGGACAGGGGAGGTCTGAGCAGTTCTTC CASSFLGQGRSEQFF
TRBJ2-6 . . TRBV19 TGTGCCAGTAGTATAATGTGGGGCGGCCCAAGCGCTCTGGCTGGGGCCAACGTCCTGACTTTC CASSIMWGGPSALAGANVLTF
TRBJ2-7 . . TRBV12-3/TRBV12-4 TGTGCCAGCAGTTTAGACAGCCTTGCCTACGAGCAGTACTTC CASSLDSLAYEQYF
TRBJ2-5 TRBD1 . TRBV7-3 TGTGCCAGCAGCTTAACCGGGACAGGGGCAGAGACCCAGTACTTC CASSLTGTGAETQYF
TRBJ2-5 . . TRBV6-1 TGTGCCAGCAGTGAAGAGCGAAGGGGGACCCAGTACTTC CASSEERRGTQYF
TRBJ2-3 . . TRBV5-1 TGCGCCAGCAGCTTGGGAGGGGCTGTATATGATACGCAGTATTTT CASSLGGAVYDTQYF
TRBJ2-5 TRBD2 . TRBV3-1 TGTGCCAGCAGCCAAGAGGTCGGGGGGACGCAAGAGACCCAGTACTTC CASSQEVGGTQETQYF
TRBJ1-3 . few TRBV10-3 TGTGCCATCAGTGACCTCGGCAGGGCATCTGGAAACACCATATATTTT CAISDLGRASGNTIYF
TRBJ1-1 TRBD1 . TRBV5-1 TGCGCCAGCAGCTTGTTTCAGGGGGGGACTGAAGCTTTCTTT CASSLFQGGTEAFF
TRBJ1-2 TRBD1 few TRBV14 TGTGCCAGCAGCCCTCACCTGACAGGGAATGGCTACACCTTC CASSPHLTGNGYTF
TRBJ2-7 . few TRBV6-2/TRBV6-3 TGTGCCAGCAGTTACTCGTTCGTTTCGAGCTCCTACGAGCAGTACTTC CASSYSFVSSSYEQYF
TRBJ2-5 . . TRBV19 TGTGCCAGTAGTATCCGGTCCCCGGGCCTCCAAGAGACCCAGTACTTC CASSIRSPGLQETQYF
TRBJ2-3 . few TRBV7-9 TGTGCCAGCAGCTTCCCGTCCCCACTCCACACAGATACGCAGTATTTT CASSFPSPLHTDTQYF
TRBJ2-1 TRBD2 . TRBV7-9 TGTGCCAGCACCCTCCCCCGGCGGGCGGGAGGCAATGAGCAGTTCTTC CASTLPRRAGGNEQFF
TRBJ2-1 TRBD2 few TRBV20-1 TGCAGTGCTACGCTCCTAGCGGGAGGAACCGGAGACTACAATGAGCAGTTCTTC CSATLLAGGTGDYNEQFF
TRBJ1-5 . few TRBV6-5 TGTGCCAGCAGTTACCGCCAGGGCCGGAATCAGCCCCAGCATTTT CASSYRQGRNQPQHF
TRBJ2-3 . . TRBV7-2 TGTGCCAGCAGTTCGAAGAGGGCGAGTACAGATACGCAGTATTTT CASSSKRASTDTQYF
TRBJ2-5 TRBD1 . TRBV10-3 TGTGCCATCAGTGAATCAGGGGGCTCTCAAGAGACCCAGTACTTC CAISESGGSQETQYF
TRBJ2-1 . few TRBV24-1 TGTGCCACCAGTGATTTTCAGGTACTAGACGGGCAGTTCTTC CATSDFQVLDGQFF
TRBJ2-7 . . TRBV27 TGTGCCAGCAGTATAAGACGGACCTCCTACGAGCAGTACTTC CASSIRRTSYEQYF
TRBJ2-5 TRBD2 few TRBV4-3 TGCGCCAGCAGCCAACGCGGCCGGCGGGAGGGCCAAGAGACCCAGTACTTC CASSQRGRREGQETQYF
TRBJ1-5 . . TRBV20-1 TGCAGTGCTAGAGATAGGGATCAGCCCCAGCATTTT CSARDRDQPQHF
TRBJ1-4 . few TRBV4-2 TGTGCCAGCAGCCAAGATCTCGAACAGGTTGGAGATGAAAAACTGTTTTTT CASSQDLEQVGDEKLFF
TRBJ2-1 TRBD1 . TRBV4-3 TGCGCCAGCAGCCAAGAAATCTCCGACAGGGTAGGCAATGAGCAGTTCTTC CASSQEISDRVGNEQFF
TRBJ1-2 . many TRBV9 TGTGCCAGCAGCGTAGAGGTTACGCTGGCCTATGGCTACACCTTC CASSVEVTLAYGYTF
TRBJ2-3 . . TRBV20-1 TGCAGTGCTAGAGATCCCGGAGCGGTCACAGATACGCAGTATTTT CSARDPGAVTDTQYF
TRBJ2-7 . . TRBV6-1 TGTGCCAGCAGTCGTCTTCCCGGGACTCCGTACGAGCAGTACTTC CASSRLPGTPYEQYF
TRBJ2-5 TRBD1 many TRBV5-1 TGCGCCAGCAGCTATGGACAGGGTTTTACGGAGACCCAGTACTTC CASSYGQGFTETQYF
TRBJ2-1 . few TRBV4-3 TGCGCCAGCAGCCAAGTATCGGAAGGGTCCTCCATATACGCCTACAATGAGCAGTTCTTC CASSQVSEGSSIYAYNEQFF
TRBJ2-1 TRBD1 few TRBV7-9 TGTGCCAGCAGCTACTACAGGGGGACGAATGAGCAGTTCTTC CASSYYRGTNEQFF
TRBJ2-7 . few TRBV4-3 TGCGCCAGCAGCCAAGGGGTTGCGGGGACATCTTACGAGCAGTACTTC CASSQGVAGTSYEQYF
TRBJ2-2 . many TRBV20-1 TGCAGTGCTGCCCCAGTTCGAAACACCGGGGAGCTGTTTTTT CSAAPVRNTGELFF
TRBJ2-5 TRBD2 . TRBV6-2/TRBV6-3 TGTGCCAGCAGCCGTTTTCTCGCGGGAGTTAGGGAGGTCCAGTACTTC CASSRFLAGVREVQYF
TRBJ2-2 TRBD1 many TRBV6-2/TRBV6-3 TGTGCCAGCGGTCGGACAGGGGTGACCGGGGAGCTGTTTTTT CASGRTGVTGELFF
TRBJ1-1 . few TRBV4-2 TGTGCCAGCAGCCAAGATTCCGGCAGGAGGAACACTGAAGCTTTCTTT CASSQDSGRRNTEAFF
TRBJ2-2 . . TRBV2 TGTGCCAGCAGTGAGAGGGGCGGCACCGGGGAGCTGTTTTTT CASSERGGTGELFF
TRBJ2-7 . few TRBV7-9 TGTGCCAGCAGCTTATCGTATCAGGGCTACGAGCAGTACTTC CASSLSYQGYEQYF
TRBJ1-1 TRBD1 . TRBV7-6 TGTGCCAGCAGCTTCGGACAGGGAGGGAACACTGAAGCTTTCTTT CASSFGQGGNTEAFF
TRBJ2-7 TRBD1 . TRBV7-2 TGTGCCAGCAGCCCGGGACAGGGAATGGGATTTCAGTACTTC CASSPGQGMGFQYF
TRBJ2-6 TRBD1 few TRBV27 TGTGCCAGCAGGTACTTAGGGGGCACTGGGGCCAACGTCCTGACTTTC CASRYLGGTGANVLTF
TRBJ2-1 . few TRBV7-8 TGTGCCAGCAGCCCTCTGAAGACAGGTTTTCCGTTCTTC CASSPLKTGFPFF
TRBJ2-2 . . TRBV11-2 TGTGCCAGCAGCTTAGGGGGGACATTTGCCGGGGAGCTGTTTTTT CASSLGGTFAGELFF
TRBJ2-3 . . TRBV28 TGTGCCAGCAGTTTATACTCCGGGGGCTGGCCTGCAGATACGCAGTATTTT CASSLYSGGWPADTQYF
TRBJ2-2 TRBD2 . TRBV20-1 TGCAGTGCTAGCGCTAGCGGGAGTCCCGGGGAGCTGTTTTTT CSASASGSPGELFF